This entry concerns a single TCR beta chain. This sample is drawn from a study of blood T cell repertoires in COVID-19. Assignment of participants to cohorts was predicated upon participant-reported clinical history. TCRdb's table, derived via immunoSEQ multiplex PCR, lists solely in-frame clones and lacks some. The top ten hold 1.9% of the sample, which has over 250,000 clones, roughly 86% seen once. Material for sequencing was PBMCs or T cells enriched from blood (not recorded which). This receptor was obtained from a woman aged 60-70 years who had recovered from COVID-19.

DNA for the CDR3: TGTGCCAGCAGCCCCTGGGGGGATTCACCCCTCCACTTT. This encodes CASSPWGDSPLHF. V usage is TRBV3-1 (or the pseudogene TRBV3-2) and J usage is TRBJ1-6, with D possibly being TRBD1 (5 bases). The CDR3 runs 13 residues. V lost 4 bases and J lost 8, with 9 bases in between. Germline V CDR1 and CDR2: LGHDT, YNNKEL (reference sequence).